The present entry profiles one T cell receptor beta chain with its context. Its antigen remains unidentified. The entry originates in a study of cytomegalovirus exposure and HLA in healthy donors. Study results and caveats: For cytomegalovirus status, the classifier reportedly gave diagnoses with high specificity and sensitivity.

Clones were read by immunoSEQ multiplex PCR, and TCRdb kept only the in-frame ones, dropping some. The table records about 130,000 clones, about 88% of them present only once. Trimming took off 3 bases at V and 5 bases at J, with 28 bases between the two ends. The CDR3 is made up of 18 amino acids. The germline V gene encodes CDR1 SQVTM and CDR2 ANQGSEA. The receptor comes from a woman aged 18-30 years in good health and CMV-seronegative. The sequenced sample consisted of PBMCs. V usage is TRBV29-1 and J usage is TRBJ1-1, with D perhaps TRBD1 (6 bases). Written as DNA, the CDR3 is TGCAGCGTTGAGTTCCCCCCTCGGGGGGCTGGTGTAGGTACTGAAGCTTTCTTT. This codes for CSVEFPPRGAGVGTEAFF.